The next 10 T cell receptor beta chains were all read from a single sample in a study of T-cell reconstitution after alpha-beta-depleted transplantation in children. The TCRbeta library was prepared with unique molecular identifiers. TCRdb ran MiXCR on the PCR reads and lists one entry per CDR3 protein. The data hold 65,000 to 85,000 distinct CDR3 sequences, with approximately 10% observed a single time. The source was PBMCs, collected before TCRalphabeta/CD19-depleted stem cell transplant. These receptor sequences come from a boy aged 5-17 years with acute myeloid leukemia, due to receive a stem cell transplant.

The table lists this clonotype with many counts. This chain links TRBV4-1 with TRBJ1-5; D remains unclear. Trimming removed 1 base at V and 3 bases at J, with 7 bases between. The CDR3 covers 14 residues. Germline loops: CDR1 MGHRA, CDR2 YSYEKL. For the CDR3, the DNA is TGCGCCAGCAGCCAAGCAGGATACAATCAGCCCCAGCATTTT. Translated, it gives CASSQAGYNQPQHF.

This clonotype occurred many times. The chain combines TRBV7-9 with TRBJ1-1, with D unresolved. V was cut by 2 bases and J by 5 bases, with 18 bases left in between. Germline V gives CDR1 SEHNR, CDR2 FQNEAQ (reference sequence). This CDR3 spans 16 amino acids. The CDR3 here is CASSLPRENVGTEAFF. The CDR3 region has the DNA TGTGCCAGCAGCTTACCCCGGGAGAACGTAGGAACTGAAGCTTTCTTT.

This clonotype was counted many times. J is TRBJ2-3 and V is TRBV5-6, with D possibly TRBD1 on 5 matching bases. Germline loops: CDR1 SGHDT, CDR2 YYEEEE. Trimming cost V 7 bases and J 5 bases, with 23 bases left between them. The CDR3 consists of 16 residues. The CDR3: CASHKGVQGLGDTQYF. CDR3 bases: TGTGCCAGCCACAAAGGGGTCCAGGGTTTAGGAGATACGCAGTATTTT.

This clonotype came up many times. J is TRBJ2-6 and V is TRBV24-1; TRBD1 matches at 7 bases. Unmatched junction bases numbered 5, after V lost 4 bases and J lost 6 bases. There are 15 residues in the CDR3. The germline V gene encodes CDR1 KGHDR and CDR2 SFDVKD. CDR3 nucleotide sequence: TGTGCCACCAGTGACGCAGGGGGTCTGGCCAACGTCCTGACTTTC. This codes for CATSDAGGLANVLTF.

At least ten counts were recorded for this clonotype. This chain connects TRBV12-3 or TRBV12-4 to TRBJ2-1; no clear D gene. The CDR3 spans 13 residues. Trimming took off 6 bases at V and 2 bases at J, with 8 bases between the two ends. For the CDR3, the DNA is TGTGCCAGCAGCCCAGGTACCTACAATGAGCAGTTCTTC. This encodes CASSPGTYNEQFF.

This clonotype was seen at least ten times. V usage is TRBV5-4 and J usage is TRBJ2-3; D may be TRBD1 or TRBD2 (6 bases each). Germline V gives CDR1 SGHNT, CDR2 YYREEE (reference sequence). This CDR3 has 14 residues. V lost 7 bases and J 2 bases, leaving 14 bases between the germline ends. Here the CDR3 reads CASGGPPNTDTQYF. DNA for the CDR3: TGTGCCAGCGGGGGGCCCCCCAACACAGATACGCAGTATTTT.

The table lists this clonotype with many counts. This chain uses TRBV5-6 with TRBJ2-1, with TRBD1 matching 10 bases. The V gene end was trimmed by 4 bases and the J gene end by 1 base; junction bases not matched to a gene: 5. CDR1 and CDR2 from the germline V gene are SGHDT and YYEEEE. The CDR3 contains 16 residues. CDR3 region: CASSPRDRGSYNEQFF. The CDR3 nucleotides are TGTGCCAGCAGCCCGCGGGACAGGGGATCCTACAATGAGCAGTTCTTC.

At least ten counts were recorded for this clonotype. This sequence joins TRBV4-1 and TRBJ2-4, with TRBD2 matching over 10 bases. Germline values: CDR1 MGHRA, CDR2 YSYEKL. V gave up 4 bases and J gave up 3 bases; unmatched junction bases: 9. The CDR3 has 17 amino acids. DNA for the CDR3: TGCGCCAGCAGCCGCCAACTAGCGGGGAGGGGCAAAAACATTCAGTACTTC. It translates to CASSRQLAGRGKNIQYF.

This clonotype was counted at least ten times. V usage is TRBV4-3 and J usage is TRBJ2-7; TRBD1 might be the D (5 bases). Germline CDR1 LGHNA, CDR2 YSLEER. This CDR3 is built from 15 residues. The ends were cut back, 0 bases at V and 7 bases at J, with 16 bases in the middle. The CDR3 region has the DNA TGCGCCAGCAGCCAAGATTTTGTGGGGCCCAGGGAGCAGTACTTC. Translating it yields CASSQDFVGPREQYF.

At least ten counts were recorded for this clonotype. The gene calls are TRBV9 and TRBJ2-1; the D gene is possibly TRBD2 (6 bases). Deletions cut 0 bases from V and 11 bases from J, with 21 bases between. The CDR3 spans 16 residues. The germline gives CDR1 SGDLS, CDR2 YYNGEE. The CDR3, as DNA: TGTGCCAGCAGCGTAGCTACAAGTTATTTGGGGACTCAGCAGTTCTTC. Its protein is CASSVATSYLGTQQFF.